This TCR beta chain was recorded in a study of CXCR3-negative and CXCR3-positive naive CD8 T cells. Study-wide points: Hydrophobicity was higher for TRB CDR3s found in CXCR3-positive naive cells than in CXCR3-negative naive cells. The study found comparably high diversity in both naive subsets and much lower diversity in memory CD8+ cells.

The CDR3 has 14 amino acids. Germline-derived CDR1 and CDR2 are SQVTM and ANQGSEA. Concerning this clonotype: Its antigen is not identified.

UMI labels and 5' RACE were used to prepare the TRB cDNA libraries. TCRdb reanalyzed the 5' RACE reads and collapses them to one entry per CDR3 protein, without DNA. The table lists 130,000 or so distinct CDR3 sequences. Sequenced: naive CXCR3+ CD8+ T cells from blood. Subset reported: CD45RO-CCR7+CD27+CD95- naive CD8+ T cells expressing CXCR3 (TNR3+). This sequence was found in a human donor in good health. Some clones in this sample may be carry-over from other donors' samples. The rearrangement uses TRBV29-1 and TRBJ2-1. The CDR3 region is CSVVRTLSYNEQFF.